The clone carrying this T cell receptor (beta chain) was detected a few times. Its antigen is currently unknown. The sample comes from a study of CD8 T cells in ankylosing spondylitis. Study-wide findings and caveats: In reactive arthritis synovial fluid and blood, some motif variants had been reported before. Clones linked to the disease showed a CD8+ phenotype. They occurred at relatively low frequencies in peripheral blood. In ankylosing spondylitis patients, matched synovial fluid reportedly showed significant enrichment of disease-linked clones.

The CDR3 runs to 18 residues. Germline V gene data show CDR1 as WSHSY and CDR2 as SAAADI. V lost 3 bases and J 1 base, leaving 19 bases between the germline ends. It was by quantitative 5'-RACE with molecular barcodes that TCR beta libraries were made. TCRdb re-called the 5' RACE reads through MiXCR, storing one row per CDR3 protein. Found here are 250,000 to 300,000 distinct CDR3 sequences, 15% to 20% of them singletons; the top ten hold about a third. This TCR came from a male donor with ankylosing spondylitis or in good health (not recorded which). The chain is built from TRBV10-2 and TRBJ2-4; D not certain. Sequenced: blood, either unsorted or a sorted T cell fraction (not recorded which). The CDR3 DNA reads as TGCGCCAGCAGTGAAGGGCCGGCGGAACCGCGGGCCAAAAACATTCAGTACTTC. It codes for CASSEGPAEPRAKNIQYF.